Below are 21 T cell receptor beta chains sequenced from a single sample in a study of identifying expanded T cells in peripheral blood. Sequencing was performed with immunoSEQ multiplex PCR; in TCRdb, only in-frame clones are kept and a portion is missing. The table shows some 120,000 clones, with about 80% occurring only once. Sequencing input: blood. These TCRs come from a person aged 18 to 75 in good health.

This clone was found once. The rearrangement joins TRBV11-3 to TRBJ2-7; D is possibly TRBD1 (6 bases). Between the trimmed V and J ends, which lost 5 bases and 3 bases, there was a span of 17 bases. Germline V gene data show CDR1 as SGHNT and CDR2 as YENEEA. The CDR3 has 15 residues. CDR3 sequence (DNA): TGTGCCAGCAGCGCCAGCTGGGGGCGCATCTACGAGCAGTACTTC. Protein sequence: CASSASWGRIYEQYF. Filled out from reference TRBV11-3 and TRBJ2-7, the complete variable domain reads EAGVVQSPRYKIIEKKQPVAFWCNPISGHNTLYWYLQNLGQGPELLIRYENEEAVDDSQLPKDRFSAERLKGVDSTLKIQPAELGDSAVYLCASSASWGRIYEQYFGPGTRLTVT.

V usage is TRBV7-9 and J usage is TRBJ1-1; no reliable D call. V lost 5 bases to trimming and J lost 0 bases, with 10 bases between them. The CDR3 length is 14 residues. Germline assignment: CDR1 SEHNR and CDR2 FQNEAQ (reference sequence). CDR3 coding DNA: TGTGCCAGCAGCCTCAGGCCCCTGAACACTGAAGCTTTCTTT. It codes for CASSLRPLNTEAFF.

The genes are TRBV7-2 and TRBJ1-1; D may be TRBD1 (5 bases). Germline V gene lookup returns CDR1 SGHTA and CDR2 FQGNSA. This CDR3 is built from 14 residues. The V end was cut by 2 bases, the J end by 4 bases, with 11 bases between. The CDR3 loop is CASSLTNGATEAFF. The CDR3 DNA sequence: TGTGCCAGCAGCTTAACCAATGGGGCCACTGAAGCTTTCTTT. The full variable domain, in which reference TRBV7-2 and TRBJ1-1 provide the parts outside the CDR3, is GAGVSQSPSNKVTEKGKDVELRCDPISGHTALYWYRQSLGQGLEFLIYFQGNSAPDKSGLPSDRFSAERTGGSVSTLTIQRTQQEDSAVYLCASSLTNGATEAFFGQGTRLTVV.

The chain links TRBV4-3 to TRBJ2-2, with 11 bases lining up with TRBD1. CDR1 LGHNA and CDR2 YSLEER come from the germline V gene. Trimming at V came to 3 bases and at J to 5 bases, leaving 8 bases not matched to a gene. This CDR3 has 17 amino acids. CDR3 sequence reads: CASSHARTGGETGELFF. For the CDR3, the DNA is TGCGCCAGCAGCCACGCTAGGACAGGGGGCGAGACCGGGGAGCTGTTTTTT.

The rearrangement uses TRBV18 and TRBJ1-6; no clear D. Trimming shortened V by 4 bases and J by 7 bases, and 11 bases separated the two germline ends. The CDR3 totals 14 residues. Per the germline V gene, CDR1 is KGHSH and CDR2 is LQKENI. The CDR3 sequence: CASSLGSENSPLHF. The CDR3 coding sequence is TGTGCCAGCTCACTGGGTAGTGAGAATTCACCCCTCCACTTT.

The chain links TRBV6-1 to TRBJ2-2; 10 nucleotides line up with TRBD1. J lost 7 bases, V lost 4 bases, and 6 bases had no gene match. CDR1 is MNHNS, CDR2 SASEGT, per germline. The length of the CDR3 is 15 residues. Here the CDR3 reads CASSVGTGDLGELFF. As DNA, the CDR3 is TGTGCCAGCAGTGTCGGGACAGGGGATCTCGGGGAGCTGTTTTTT.

This chain joins TRBV2 and TRBJ2-6; D is ambiguous. With 3 bases removed from V and 2 bases from J, the gap between germline ends came to 8 bases. CDR1 is SNHLY, CDR2 FYNNEI, per germline. This CDR3 region has 15 residues. The CDR3 DNA reads as TGTGCCAGCAGTGAGTCCAGAGCTGGGGCCAACGTCCTGACTTTC. This translates into CASSESRAGANVLTF.

This sequence joins TRBV5-4 and TRBJ2-3, with D perhaps matching TRBD2 (6 bases). Looked up from germline, CDR1 is SGHNT and CDR2 is YYREEE (reference sequence). The length of the CDR3 is 14 residues. V was shortened by 4 bases and J by 3 bases, with 12 bases between the two germline ends. The CDR3 spells CASSPFAGTDTQYF. CDR3 nucleotides: TGTGCCAGCAGCCCGTTTGCGGGGACAGATACGCAGTATTTT.

The chain has TRBV4-3 and TRBJ1-5; no definite D call. V was cut by 0 bases and J by 5 bases, with 8 bases left in between. Germline loops: CDR1 LGHNA, CDR2 YSLEER. There are 14 residues in the CDR3. CDR3 region: CASSQDEGYQPQHF. The CDR3 region has the DNA TGCGCCAGCAGCCAAGATGAAGGATATCAGCCCCAGCATTTT.

The chain joins TRBV6-6 to TRBJ2-5; 8 bases map to TRBD1. V lost 2 bases to trimming and J lost 1 base; unmatched junction nucleotides: 3. This CDR3 has 15 amino acids. The germline CDR1 and CDR2 sequences are MNHNY and SVGAGI (reference sequence). The CDR3 coding sequence is TGTGCCAGCAGTTACGGGGACAGGATCCAAGAGACCCAGTACTTC. This sequence encodes CASSYGDRIQETQYF.

The chain recombines TRBV27 with TRBJ1-5; D unclear. Germline lookup yields CDR1 MNHEY and CDR2 SMNVEV (reference sequence). V was clipped by 0 bases and J by 2 bases, with 5 bases between them. This CDR3 region has 14 residues. CDR3 sequence (DNA): TGTGCCAGCAGTTTATCTGGTCGCAATCAGCCCCAGCATTTT. Translated: CASSLSGRNQPQHF.

The chain links TRBV7-2 to TRBJ2-5; 7 positions agree with TRBD1. The CDR3 length is 14 residues. Germline trimming cut 7 bases from V and 5 bases from J; bases unmatched to any gene: 10. Germline V gene lookup returns CDR1 SGHTA and CDR2 FQGNSA. CDR3 protein: CASIATGPLETQYF. For the CDR3, the DNA is TGTGCCAGCATCGCGACAGGGCCCCTGGAGACCCAGTACTTC. The complete variable domain, with remaining parts taken from reference TRBV7-2 and TRBJ2-5, reads GAGVSQSPSNKVTEKGKDVELRCDPISGHTALYWYRQSLGQGLEFLIYFQGNSAPDKSGLPSDRFSAERTGGSVSTLTIQRTQQEDSAVYLCASIATGPLETQYFGPGTRLLVL.

The chain carries TRBV9 and TRBJ1-4; no clear D. Per germline, CDR1 SGDLS and CDR2 YYNGEE. V lost 0 bases, J lost 0 bases, and 9 bases lay in between. CDR3 length: 16 amino acids. This CDR3 reads CASSVAQAATNEKLFF. CDR3 coding DNA: TGTGCCAGCAGCGTAGCCCAGGCTGCAACTAATGAAAAACTGTTTTTT.

The chain carries TRBV4-3 and TRBJ2-7; D is ambiguous. Germline CDR1 and CDR2: LGHNA and YSLEER. The CDR3 loop spans 15 amino acids. Trimming pared 2 bases from V and 2 bases from J, leaving 13 bases between. The CDR3 DNA follows: TGCGCCAGCAGCCAATCCCTCGGACGTCCCTACGAGCAGTACTTC. This translates into CASSQSLGRPYEQYF.

V and J are TRBV7-9 and TRBJ1-1, with D tentatively TRBD1 (5 bases). CDR1 is SEHNR, CDR2 FQNEAQ, per germline (reference sequence). The CDR3 loop spans 15 amino acids. The ends were cut back, 3 bases at V and 0 bases at J, with 11 bases in the middle. In nucleotides, the CDR3 is TGTGCCAGCAGCTTGGAGGGGCGCATGAACACTGAAGCTTTCTTT. This translates into CASSLEGRMNTEAFF.

In DNA, the CDR3 is TGTGCCAGCAGGGCACCGACATCAGGGCGGTTGTTCTTC. The encoded protein is CASRAPTSGRLFF. V usage is TRBV6-4 and J usage is TRBJ2-1; D is possibly TRBD1 (5 bases). V lost 6 bases and J 15 bases, leaving 21 bases between the germline ends. The CDR3 has 13 residues. The germline CDR1 and CDR2 sequences are MRHNA and SNTAGT.

The genes are TRBV2 and TRBJ1-1, with TRBD1 identical over 7 bases. The germline gives CDR1 SNHLY, CDR2 FYNNEI. This CDR3 comprises 15 residues. J lost 1 base, V lost 4 bases, and 6 bases had no gene match. In nucleotides, the CDR3 is TGTGCCAGCAGTGCAAGACGGACAGGGAACACTGAAGCTTTCTTT. The encoded protein is CASSARRTGNTEAFF.

The chain combines TRBV7-8 with TRBJ1-2; TRBD1 matches 7 bases. The CDR3 is 12 residues long. Germline assignment: CDR1 SGHVS and CDR2 FQNEAQ. V was pared by 5 bases and J by 14 bases, with 11 bases of the junction left unmatched. As DNA, the CDR3 is TGTGCCAGCAGCACACCGGGACAGCTCTGGACCTTC. Its protein is CASSTPGQLWTF.

The V gene is TRBV21-1, the J gene TRBJ2-1; the table's D call, TRBD1, was not checked against the DNA. TRBV21-1 is given as a pseudogene. The CDR3 loop spans 19 amino acids. The CDR3 DNA follows: TGTGCCAGCAGCAAAGCGTTTAAGGACAGAAAGGTTACCTACAATGAGCAGTTCTTC. It yields the protein CASSKAFKDRKVTYNEQFF.

The gene calls are TRBV7-6 and TRBJ1-2; D uncertain. The CDR3 length is 15 residues. Trimming took 4 bases from V and 8 from J, leaving 20 bases between them. Looked up from germline, CDR1 is SGHVS and CDR2 is FNYEAQ. CDR3 loop: CASSSLVLPSEGYTF. The CDR3 DNA follows: TGTGCCAGCAGCTCCCTCGTACTTCCCTCGGAGGGCTACACCTTC.

The J gene is TRBJ1-4, the V gene TRBV7-2; D is undetermined. The CDR3 length is 15 residues. Germline V gene sequence: CDR1 SGHTA, CDR2 FQGNSA. Trimming removed 4 bases at V and 3 bases at J, with 12 bases between. CDR3 DNA sequence: TGTGCCAGCAGCTGGAGAGGTTCACCTAATGAAAAACTGTTTTTT. Translation: CASSWRGSPNEKLFF.